The present T cell receptor (beta chain) was sequenced within a study of PD-1 blockade in classical Hodgkin lymphoma (dated by TCRdb to 2019 to 2021). At the level of the whole study: Nivolumab dosing was 3 mg/kg intravenously every 2 weeks, continuing until either disease progression or unacceptable toxicity. The study used TCR beta sequencing and CyTOF to define a peripheral blood immune signature of response to PD-1 blockade in classical Hodgkin lymphoma. Overall results and qualifications from the work: Newly diagnosed patients were reported to have lower baseline TCR diversity than healthy donors, and relapsed/refractory patients were reported to have lower baseline TCR diversity still. Only a single clinical trial cohort was studied, and what caused the repertoire differences, possibly disease activity or prior therapy, remained undefined. CD4+ but not CD8+ TCR diversity rose significantly by C4D1 (p=0.0027 vs p=0.16), most apparent in complete responders (p=0.02). Trial patients achieving complete response had baseline diversity similar to newly diagnosed patients, whereas partial responders and progressors had significantly lower diversity. Lower diversity was seen in patients whose nivolumab began less than 1 year after ASCT, and these patients were left out of later analyses so that immune reconstitution would not confound the results.

V was cut back by 4 bases and J by 5 bases, leaving a gap of 9 bases between them. CDR1 SGHTA and CDR2 FQGNSA were looked up in the germline V gene. The CDR3 spans 13 residues, from the cysteine through the phenylalanine. The CDR3 DNA has 39 bases and is translated from base 1. Turning to this clone: The specificity of this receptor is unknown. Base qualities are not at hand, and no much larger clone is one base apart.

In the paper's terms, the time point label means: cycle 1 day 1 (C1D1), immediately before nivolumab initiation. All trial patients had relapsed after autologous stem cell transplantation, with cohorts A, B and C differing in prior brentuximab vedotin exposure. Using a Miltenyi CD4+ T cell isolation kit, CD4+ T cells were purified from thawed PBMCs through magnetic negative selection. A total of around 59 patients with relapsed/refractory classical Hodgkin lymphoma made up the trial cohort, and each patient's best overall response was complete response, partial response or progressive disease. Trial patients were treated with single-agent nivolumab in the multi-cohort phase II CheckMate 205 trial. Best overall response was determined by an independent review committee according to the 2007 International Working Group response criteria. Trial PBMCs were collected just before the start of nivolumab (C1D1) and during therapy at cycle 2 day 1 and cycle 4 day 1. Peripheral blood was collected in 8 mL Vacutainer Cell Preparation Tubes, from which PBMCs were isolated by centrifugation and then cryopreserved. Purified CD4+ and CD8+ fractions were prepared only for cases with an additional available PBMC sample. On LS columns in a quadroMACS separator, the magnetically labelled cells were depleted, and the flow-through was collected as the purified fraction.

Genomic DNA was isolated using the Qiagen DNeasy kit from unsorted PBMCs as well as from negatively selected CD4+ and CD8+ fractions. Amplification of TCR beta CDR3 regions was done by immunoSEQ multiplex PCR with primers that anneal to V and J segments. A synthetic immune receptor repertoire was used to minimize amplification bias, and any residual bias was removed computationally once sequencing was done. Per the authors' processing: Repertoire diversity was quantified as the Shannon entropy index using custom Python scripts. Unsorted, CD4+ and CD8+ repertoires were analyzed separately, except in combined analyses where CD4+ and CD8+ sequences were merged in silico. A clone was considered expanded if an increase in frequency of at least 2-fold after treatment relative to C1D1 was found, and a pseudocount of 0.5 was applied to clones undetected at baseline. Clones with 0 or 1 copy at C1D1 were classified as singleton clones, and clones with 2 or more copies were classified as non-singleton clones. Clones expanded in unsorted samples were annotated as CD4+, CD8+ or unknown by matching protein sequences in sorted samples from the same patient. Diversity changes from C1D1 to C4D1 were tested in paired samples using Wilcoxon tests. TCRdb obtained this table from immuneACCESS and retained in-frame rearrangements with V and J assigned. These tables miss some clones; where compared with another copy, unresolved V genes account for less than half of the shortfall, and the remainder is unexplained. V, J and clone size reflect that table, while D and trimming were determined from the DNA. Recorded for this sample are approximately 25,000 clones; about 83% of them occurred a single time. The ten largest account for under 2% of the sample.

The TCR comes from a human donor with classical Hodgkin lymphoma. The source material was CD4+ T cells from blood, sampled at baseline. The sequence is built from TRBV7-2 and TRBJ1-5; the D gene lacks a confident call. The DNA is as follows: TGTGCCAGCAGCTCGCAACCCCATCAGCCCCAGCATTTT. This yields the protein CASSSQPHQPQHF.